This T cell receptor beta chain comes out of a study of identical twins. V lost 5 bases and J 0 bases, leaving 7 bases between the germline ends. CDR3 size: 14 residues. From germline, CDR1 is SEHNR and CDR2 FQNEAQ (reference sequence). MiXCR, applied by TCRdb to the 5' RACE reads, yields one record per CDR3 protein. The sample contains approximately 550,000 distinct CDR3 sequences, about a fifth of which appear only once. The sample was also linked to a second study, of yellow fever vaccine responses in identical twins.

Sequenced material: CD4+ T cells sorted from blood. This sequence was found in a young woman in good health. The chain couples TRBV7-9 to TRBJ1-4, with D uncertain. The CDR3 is CASSHFATNEKLFF. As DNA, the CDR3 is TGTGCCAGCAGCCACTTTGCAACTAATGAAAAACTGTTTTTT.